Below are 4 T cell receptor beta chains sequenced from a single sample in a study of T cell repertoires in cytomegalovirus infection. MiXCR, run by TCRdb on the reads, gives a single entry per CDR3 protein. The table lists hundreds of thousands of distinct CDR3 sequences, more than 8% of them singletons. Sequencing was performed on PBMCs. The source is a human donor in good health (CMV status not recorded). Some clones in this sample may be carry-over from other donors' samples.

J is TRBJ1-1 and V is TRBV7-2; 9 bases line up with TRBD1. The CDR3 spans 14 residues. Germline CDR1 is SGHTA and CDR2 is FQGNSA. Trimming at V came to 2 bases and at J to 4 bases, leaving 2 bases not matched to a gene. CDR3 residues: CASSLKTGGTEAFF. The CDR3 nucleotides read TGTGCCAGCAGCTTAAAGACAGGGGGCACTGAAGCTTTCTTT.

The CDR3 is CASSQGWGKDEKLFF. The CDR3, as DNA: TGCGCCAGCAGCCAAGGGTGGGGGAAGGATGAAAAACTGTTTTTT. V usage is TRBV4-3 and J usage is TRBJ1-4; tentatively, D is TRBD1 (5 bases). The CDR3 spans 15 residues. Germline V lookup: CDR1 LGHNA, CDR2 YSLEER. Trimming removed 1 base at V and 6 bases at J, with 12 bases between.

This clonotype was found a few times. The genes are TRBV11-3 and TRBJ2-4, with 14 bases that match TRBD2. V lost 1 base, J lost 0 bases, and 8 bases stayed unmatched. The CDR3 loop spans 20 amino acids. Looked up from germline, CDR1 is SGHNT and CDR2 is YENEEA. CDR3 residues: CASSLGLAGGRPSAKNIQYF. The CDR3 DNA reads as TGTGCCAGCAGCTTAGGACTAGCGGGAGGGAGACCGTCAGCCAAAAACATTCAGTACTTC.

The rearrangement links TRBV13 to TRBJ2-1, with TRBD2 matching over 14 bases. The CDR3 loop spans 15 amino acids. The V segment lost 3 bases and the J segment 8 bases; nucleotides outside the gene matches: 3. The germline CDR1 and CDR2 sequences are PRHDT and FYEKMQ (reference sequence). CDR3 DNA: TGTGCCAGCAGCTTGACGGGACTAGCGGGAGATGAGCAGTTCTTC. This encodes CASSLTGLAGDEQFF.